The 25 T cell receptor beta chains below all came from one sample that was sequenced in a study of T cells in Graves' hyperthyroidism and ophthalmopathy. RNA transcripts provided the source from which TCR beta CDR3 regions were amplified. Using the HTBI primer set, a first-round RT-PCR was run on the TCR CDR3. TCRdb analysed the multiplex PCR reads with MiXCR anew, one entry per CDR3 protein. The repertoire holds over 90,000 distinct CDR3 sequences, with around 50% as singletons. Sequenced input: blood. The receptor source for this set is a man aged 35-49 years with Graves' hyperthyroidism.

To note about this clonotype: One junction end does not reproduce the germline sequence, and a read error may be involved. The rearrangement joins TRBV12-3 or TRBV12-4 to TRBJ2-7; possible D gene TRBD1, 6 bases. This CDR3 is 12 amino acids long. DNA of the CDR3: TGTGCCAGCAGTGGGACAACCTATGAGCAGTACTTC. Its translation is CASSGTTYEQYF.

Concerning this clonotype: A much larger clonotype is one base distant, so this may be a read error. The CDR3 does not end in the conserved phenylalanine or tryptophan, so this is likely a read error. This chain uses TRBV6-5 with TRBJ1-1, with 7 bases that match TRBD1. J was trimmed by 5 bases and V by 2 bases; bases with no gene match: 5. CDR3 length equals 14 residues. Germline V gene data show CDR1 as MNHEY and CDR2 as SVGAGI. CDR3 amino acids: CASSYQGGTTEAFC. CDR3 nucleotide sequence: TGTGCCAGCAGTTACCAGGGGGGAACAACTGAAGCTTTCTGT.

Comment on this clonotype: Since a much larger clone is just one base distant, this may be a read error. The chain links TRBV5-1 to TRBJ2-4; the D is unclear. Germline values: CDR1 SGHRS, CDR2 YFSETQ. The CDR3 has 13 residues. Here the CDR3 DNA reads TGCGCCCGCAGCTTGAGGAGTGGGGACATTCAGTACTTC. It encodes CARSLRSGDIQYF. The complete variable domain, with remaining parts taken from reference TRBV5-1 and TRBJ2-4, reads KAGVTQTPRYLIKTRGQQVTLSCSPISGHRSVSWYQQTPGQGLQFLFEYFSETQRNKGNFPGRFSGRQFSNSRSEMNVSTLELGDSALYLCARSLRSGDIQYFGAGTRLSVL.

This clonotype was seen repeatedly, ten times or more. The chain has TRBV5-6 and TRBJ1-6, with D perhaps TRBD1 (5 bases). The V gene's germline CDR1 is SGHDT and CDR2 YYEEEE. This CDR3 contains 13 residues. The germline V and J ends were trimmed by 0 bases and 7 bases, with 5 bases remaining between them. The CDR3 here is CASSLDRNSPLHF. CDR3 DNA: TGTGCCAGCAGCTTGGACAGGAATTCACCCCTCCACTTT.

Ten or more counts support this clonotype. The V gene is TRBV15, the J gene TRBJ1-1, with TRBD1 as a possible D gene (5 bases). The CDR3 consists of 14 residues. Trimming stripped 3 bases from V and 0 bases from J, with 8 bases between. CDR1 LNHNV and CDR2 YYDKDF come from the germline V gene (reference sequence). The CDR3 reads CATSSRVLNTEAFF. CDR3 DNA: TGTGCCACCAGCAGCAGGGTCCTGAACACTGAAGCTTTCTTT. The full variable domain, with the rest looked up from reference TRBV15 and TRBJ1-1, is DAMVIQNPRYQVTQFGKPVTLSCSQTLNHNVMYWYQQKSSQAPKLLFHYYDKDFNNEADTPDNFQSRRPNTSFCFLDIRSPGLGDTAMYLCATSSRVLNTEAFFGQGTRLTVV.

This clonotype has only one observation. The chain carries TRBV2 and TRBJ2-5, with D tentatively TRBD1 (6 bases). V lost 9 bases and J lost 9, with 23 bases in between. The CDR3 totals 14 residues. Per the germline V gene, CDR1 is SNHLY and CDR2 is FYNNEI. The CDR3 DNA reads TGTGCCAGTAGATCGGACAGACGGGTCCAGCCCCAGTACTTC. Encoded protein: CASRSDRRVQPQYF.

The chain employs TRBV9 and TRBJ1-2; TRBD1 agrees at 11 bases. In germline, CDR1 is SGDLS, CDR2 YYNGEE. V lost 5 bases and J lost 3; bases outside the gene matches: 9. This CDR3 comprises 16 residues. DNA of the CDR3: TGTGCCAGCAGGAAAGAAGGGACAGGGGGTGACTATGGCTACACCTTC. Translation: CASRKEGTGGDYGYTF.

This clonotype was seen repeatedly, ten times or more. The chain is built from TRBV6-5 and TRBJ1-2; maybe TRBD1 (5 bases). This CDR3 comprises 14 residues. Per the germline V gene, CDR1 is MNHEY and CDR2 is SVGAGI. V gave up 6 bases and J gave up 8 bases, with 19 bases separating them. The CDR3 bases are TGTGCCAGCAGCCCGTTGGGGCAGAGCATCGGCTACACCTTC. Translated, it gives CASSPLGQSIGYTF.

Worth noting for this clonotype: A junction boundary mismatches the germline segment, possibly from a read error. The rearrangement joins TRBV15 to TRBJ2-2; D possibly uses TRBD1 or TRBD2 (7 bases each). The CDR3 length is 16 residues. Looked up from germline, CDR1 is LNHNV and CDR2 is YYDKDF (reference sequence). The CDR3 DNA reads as TGTGCCGCCAGCAGGGGGGAGGGCATGAACACCGGGGAGCTGTTTTTT. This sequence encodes CAASRGEGMNTGELFF.

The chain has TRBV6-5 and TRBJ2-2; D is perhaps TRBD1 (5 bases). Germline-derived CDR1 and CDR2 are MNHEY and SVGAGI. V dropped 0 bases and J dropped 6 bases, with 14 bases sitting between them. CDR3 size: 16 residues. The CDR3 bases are TGTGCCAGCAGTTACTCGGGGCAGTTAGGAGCCGGGGAGCTGTTTTTT. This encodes CASSYSGQLGAGELFF.

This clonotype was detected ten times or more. The CDR3 is CSVEGANTDTQYF. The CDR3 region has the DNA TGCAGCGTTGAAGGGGCGAACACAGATACGCAGTATTTT. The V gene is TRBV29-1, the J gene TRBJ2-3; D remains ambiguous. This CDR3 region has 13 residues. The germline gives CDR1 SQVTM, CDR2 ANQGSEA. Trimming pared 1 base from V and 2 bases from J, leaving 7 bases between.

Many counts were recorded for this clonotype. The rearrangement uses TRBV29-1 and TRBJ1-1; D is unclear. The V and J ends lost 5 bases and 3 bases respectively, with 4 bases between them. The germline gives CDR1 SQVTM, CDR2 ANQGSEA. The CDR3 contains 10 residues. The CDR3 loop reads CSVSDTEAFF. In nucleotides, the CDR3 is TGCAGCGTTTCTGACACTGAAGCTTTCTTT.

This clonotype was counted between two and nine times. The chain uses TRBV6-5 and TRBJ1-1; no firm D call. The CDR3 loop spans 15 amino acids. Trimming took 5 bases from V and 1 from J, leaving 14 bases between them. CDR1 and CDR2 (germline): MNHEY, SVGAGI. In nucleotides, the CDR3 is TGTGCCAGCAGTCCCCGAATCGACTCGAACACTGAAGCTTTCTTT. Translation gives CASSPRIDSNTEAFF.

As DNA, the CDR3 is TGTGCCAGCAGTCCACCAGGGACTAGCGGGAGGTACGAGCAGTACTTC. The encoded protein is CASSPPGTSGRYEQYF. The rearrangement uses TRBV2 and TRBJ2-7, with TRBD2 matching over 15 bases. The germline V gene has CDR1 SNHLY and CDR2 FYNNEI. V shed 5 bases and J 4 bases; nucleotides not matched to a gene: 6. The CDR3 has 16 amino acids.

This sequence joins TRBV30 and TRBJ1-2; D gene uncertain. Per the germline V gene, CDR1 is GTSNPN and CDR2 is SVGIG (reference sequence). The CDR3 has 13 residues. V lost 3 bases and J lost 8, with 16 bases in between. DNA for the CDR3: TGTGCCTGGAGGTTGGCAGGCGGAGGGGGCTACACCTTC. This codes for CAWRLAGGGGYTF.

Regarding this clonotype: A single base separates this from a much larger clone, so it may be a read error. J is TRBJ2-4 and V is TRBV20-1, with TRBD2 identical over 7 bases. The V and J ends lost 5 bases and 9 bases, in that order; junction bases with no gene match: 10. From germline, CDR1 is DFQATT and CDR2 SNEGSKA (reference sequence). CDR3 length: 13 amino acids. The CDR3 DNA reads TGCAGTGCTCCCCGGGACGGGGGGAGCATTCAGTACTTC. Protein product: CSAPRDGGSIQYF.

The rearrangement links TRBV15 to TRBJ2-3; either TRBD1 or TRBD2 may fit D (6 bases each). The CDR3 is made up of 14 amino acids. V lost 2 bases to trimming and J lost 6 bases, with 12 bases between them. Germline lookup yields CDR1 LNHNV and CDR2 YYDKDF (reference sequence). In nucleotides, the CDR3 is TGTGCCACCAGCAGATTGGGGGGCGTCGATACGCAGTATTTT. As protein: CATSRLGGVDTQYF.

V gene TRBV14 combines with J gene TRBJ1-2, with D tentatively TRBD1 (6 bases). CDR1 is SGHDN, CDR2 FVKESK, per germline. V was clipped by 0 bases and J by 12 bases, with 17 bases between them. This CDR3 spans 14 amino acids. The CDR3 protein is CASSQEPRGRGNTF. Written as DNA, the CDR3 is TGTGCCAGCAGCCAAGAGCCTCGGGGGCGCGGAAACACCTTC.

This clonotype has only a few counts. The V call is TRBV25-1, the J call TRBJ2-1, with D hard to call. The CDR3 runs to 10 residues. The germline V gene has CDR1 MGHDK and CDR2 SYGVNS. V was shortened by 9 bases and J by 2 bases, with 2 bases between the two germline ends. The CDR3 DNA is TGTGCCAGTACCTACAATGAGCAGTTCTTC. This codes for CASTYNEQFF.

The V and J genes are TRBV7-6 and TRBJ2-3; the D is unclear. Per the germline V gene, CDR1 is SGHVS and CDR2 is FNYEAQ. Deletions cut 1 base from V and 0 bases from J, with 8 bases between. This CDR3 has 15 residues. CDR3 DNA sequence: TGTGCCAGCAGCTTAGAGGGCCTTAGCACAGATACGCAGTATTTT. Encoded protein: CASSLEGLSTDTQYF.

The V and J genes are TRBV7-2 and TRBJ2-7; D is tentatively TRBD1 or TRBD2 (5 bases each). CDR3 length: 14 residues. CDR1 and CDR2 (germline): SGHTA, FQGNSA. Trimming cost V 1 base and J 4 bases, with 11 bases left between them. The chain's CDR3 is CASSLGGSGYEQYF. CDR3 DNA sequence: TGTGCCAGCAGCTTAGGGGGGAGTGGATACGAGCAGTACTTC.

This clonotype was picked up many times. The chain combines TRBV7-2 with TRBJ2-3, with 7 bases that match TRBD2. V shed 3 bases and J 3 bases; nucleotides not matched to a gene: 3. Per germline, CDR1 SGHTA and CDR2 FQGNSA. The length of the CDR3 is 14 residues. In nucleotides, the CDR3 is TGTGCCAGCAGCTTGAGCGGGAAGACAGATACGCAGTATTTT. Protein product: CASSLSGKTDTQYF.

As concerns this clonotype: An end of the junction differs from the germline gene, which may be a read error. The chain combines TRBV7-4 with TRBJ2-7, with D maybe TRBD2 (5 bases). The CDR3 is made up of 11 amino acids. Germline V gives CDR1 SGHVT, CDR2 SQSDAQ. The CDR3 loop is CASSKDYERYF. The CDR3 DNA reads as TGTGCCAGCAGCAAAGACTACGAGCGGTACTTC.

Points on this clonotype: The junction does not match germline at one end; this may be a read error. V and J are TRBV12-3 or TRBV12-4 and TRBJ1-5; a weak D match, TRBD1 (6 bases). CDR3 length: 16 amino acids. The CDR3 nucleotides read TGTGCCAGCAGCTGGACTAGCGGGGGGCACAATGAGCCCCAGCATTTT. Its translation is CASSWTSGGHNEPQHF.

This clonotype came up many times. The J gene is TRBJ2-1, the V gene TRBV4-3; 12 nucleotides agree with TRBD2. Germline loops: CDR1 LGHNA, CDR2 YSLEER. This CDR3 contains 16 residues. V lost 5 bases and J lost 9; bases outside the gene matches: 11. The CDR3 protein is CASSYSLAGGRAEQFF. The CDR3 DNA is TGCGCCAGCAGCTACTCTCTAGCGGGAGGGCGGGCTGAGCAGTTCTTC.